Listed below are T cell receptor beta chains from one sample, sequenced in a study of EBV T-cell therapy then PD-1 blockade in nasopharyngeal carcinoma. Profiled with immunoSEQ multiplex PCR; TCRdb holds only in-frame clones, not every one. The table records about 23,000 clones, over 75% of them present only once. These receptors are not linked to any known antigen. The source was CD8+ T cells from blood, collected at roughly day 67 from a patient whose treatment included autologous EBV-specific T cells and nivolumab. The receptors here all came from a man in his forties with nasopharyngeal carcinoma. The CDR3 runs from the conserved cysteine through the conserved F or W. Each record gives: V gene, J gene, D gene, CDR3 protein. The D gene is left open where the match is weak.

V gene: TRBV9; J gene: TRBJ2-7; D gene: -; CDR3 protein: CASSASSGASYEQYF
V gene: TRBV5-6; J gene: TRBJ2-3; D gene: -; CDR3 protein: CASSLETGWVTDTQYF
V gene: TRBV6-4; J gene: TRBJ2-1; D gene: TRBD1; CDR3 protein: CASSPGQSGGNEQFF
V gene: TRBV4-3; J gene: TRBJ2-7; D gene: TRBD2; CDR3 protein: CASSQETSGVYEQYF
V gene: TRBV7-8; J gene: TRBJ1-2; D gene: -; CDR3 protein: CASSLRTVNYGYTF
V gene: TRBV6-5; J gene: TRBJ1-2; D gene: TRBD1; CDR3 protein: CASMDRAQDYGYTF
V gene: TRBV7-6; J gene: TRBJ2-7; D gene: TRBD1; CDR3 protein: CASSPGPGGLYEQYF
V gene: TRBV9; J gene: TRBJ1-2; D gene: -; CDR3 protein: CASSVAGATAGGGYGYTF
V gene: TRBV13; J gene: TRBJ2-5; D gene: TRBD2; CDR3 protein: CASSPAGGPYQETQYF
V gene: TRBV4-1; J gene: TRBJ1-2; D gene: -; CDR3 protein: CASSQDRLYGYTF
V gene: TRBV5-6; J gene: TRBJ2-7; D gene: -; CDR3 protein: CASSLGRTYEQYF
V gene: TRBV10-3; J gene: TRBJ1-2; D gene: TRBD1; CDR3 protein: CAISDPDRGLFYGYTF
V gene: TRBV30; J gene: TRBJ1-2; D gene: -; CDR3 protein: CAWRRGDWNGYTF
V gene: TRBV25-1; J gene: TRBJ1-1; D gene: -; CDR3 protein: CASSAFGRATEAFF
V gene: TRBV14; J gene: TRBJ1-1; D gene: -; CDR3 protein: CASSQDLGPQLRTEAFF
V gene: TRBV13; J gene: TRBJ2-4; D gene: TRBD1; CDR3 protein: CASSGPDRLAKNIQYF
V gene: TRBV30; J gene: TRBJ2-6; D gene: TRBD1; CDR3 protein: CAWRNRDRGAGANVLTF
V gene: TRBV6-6; J gene: TRBJ2-3; D gene: -; CDR3 protein: CASGRGITDTQYF
V gene: TRBV7-8; J gene: TRBJ2-1; D gene: TRBD2; CDR3 protein: CASSFGGGAGNEQFF
V gene: TRBV19; J gene: TRBJ2-7; D gene: TRBD1; CDR3 protein: CASSPGQGTYEQYF
V gene: TRBV5-3; J gene: TRBJ1-3; D gene: TRBD1; CDR3 protein: CARSLQGGHKGNTIYF
V gene: TRBV4-3; J gene: TRBJ2-5; D gene: TRBD2; CDR3 protein: CASSFTTGGGSETQYF
V gene: TRBV10-3; J gene: TRBJ2-5; D gene: TRBD1; CDR3 protein: CAISESTGGQGKETQYF
V gene: TRBV19; J gene: TRBJ1-5; D gene: -; CDR3 protein: CASNPDLDSGNQPQHF
V gene: TRBV6-2/TRBV6-3; J gene: TRBJ1-2; D gene: -; CDR3 protein: CASSYSDNYGYTF
V gene: TRBV19; J gene: TRBJ1-2; D gene: TRBD1; CDR3 protein: CASSTYRGHIGYTF
V gene: TRBV25-1; J gene: TRBJ2-7; D gene: TRBD1; CDR3 protein: CASTEGDRGPYGQYF
V gene: TRBV4-1; J gene: TRBJ1-5; D gene: TRBD1; CDR3 protein: CASSQGQGYQPQHF
V gene: TRBV6-5; J gene: TRBJ2-5; D gene: TRBD1; CDR3 protein: CASRTGQGDLGTQYF
V gene: TRBV7-9; J gene: TRBJ1-5; D gene: -; CDR3 protein: CASSSPWGSNQPQHF
V gene: TRBV7-9; J gene: TRBJ1-1; D gene: -; CDR3 protein: CASSLVKGVTEAFF
V gene: TRBV4-1; J gene: TRBJ1-1; D gene: -; CDR3 protein: CASSQGFAWNTEAFF
V gene: TRBV5-6; J gene: TRBJ1-5; D gene: -; CDR3 protein: CASSLARQVNQPQHF
V gene: TRBV6-4; J gene: TRBJ2-7; D gene: TRBD1; CDR3 protein: CASTRTGGHEQYF
V gene: TRBV10-3; J gene: TRBJ2-5; D gene: -; CDR3 protein: CAISVSRGAVQETQYF
V gene: TRBV7-2; J gene: TRBJ1-4; D gene: -; CDR3 protein: CASSPGGLGASEKLFF
V gene: TRBV9; J gene: TRBJ2-3; D gene: TRBD2; CDR3 protein: CASSVEAGGRDTQYF
V gene: TRBV27; J gene: TRBJ2-1; D gene: -; CDR3 protein: CASSLIRGRYNEQFF
V gene: TRBV28; J gene: TRBJ2-7; D gene: -; CDR3 protein: CALKPGNSNEQYF
V gene: TRBV9; J gene: TRBJ2-5; D gene: TRBD2; CDR3 protein: CASSVAGGQETQYF
V gene: TRBV29-1; J gene: TRBJ2-3; D gene: -; CDR3 protein: CSVEGQGTDTQYF
V gene: TRBV7-9; J gene: TRBJ2-7; D gene: -; CDR3 protein: CASSSLTTHSYEQYF
V gene: TRBV6-4; J gene: TRBJ1-1; D gene: -; CDR3 protein: CASATSGESTEAFF
V gene: TRBV19; J gene: TRBJ1-1; D gene: -; CDR3 protein: CATREGAFF
V gene: TRBV7-9; J gene: TRBJ1-2; D gene: -; CDR3 protein: CASSLAVRHVGSYGYTF
V gene: TRBV2; J gene: TRBJ2-7; D gene: TRBD1; CDR3 protein: CASSPGGRSSYEQYF
V gene: TRBV25-1; J gene: TRBJ2-2; D gene: -; CDR3 protein: CASSVRRRVNTGELFF
V gene: TRBV5-1; J gene: TRBJ2-7; D gene: TRBD2; CDR3 protein: CASRLSWTSTSYEQYF
V gene: TRBV9; J gene: TRBJ2-7; D gene: -; CDR3 protein: CASSVAPGSSYEQYF
V gene: TRBV19; J gene: TRBJ1-1; D gene: -; CDR3 protein: CASRWIDRNPFAEAFF
V gene: TRBV5-6; J gene: TRBJ2-7; D gene: TRBD1; CDR3 protein: CASSSDRDRAYEQYF
V gene: TRBV6-2/TRBV6-3; J gene: TRBJ1-2; D gene: -; CDR3 protein: CASSYRVPRGYGYTF